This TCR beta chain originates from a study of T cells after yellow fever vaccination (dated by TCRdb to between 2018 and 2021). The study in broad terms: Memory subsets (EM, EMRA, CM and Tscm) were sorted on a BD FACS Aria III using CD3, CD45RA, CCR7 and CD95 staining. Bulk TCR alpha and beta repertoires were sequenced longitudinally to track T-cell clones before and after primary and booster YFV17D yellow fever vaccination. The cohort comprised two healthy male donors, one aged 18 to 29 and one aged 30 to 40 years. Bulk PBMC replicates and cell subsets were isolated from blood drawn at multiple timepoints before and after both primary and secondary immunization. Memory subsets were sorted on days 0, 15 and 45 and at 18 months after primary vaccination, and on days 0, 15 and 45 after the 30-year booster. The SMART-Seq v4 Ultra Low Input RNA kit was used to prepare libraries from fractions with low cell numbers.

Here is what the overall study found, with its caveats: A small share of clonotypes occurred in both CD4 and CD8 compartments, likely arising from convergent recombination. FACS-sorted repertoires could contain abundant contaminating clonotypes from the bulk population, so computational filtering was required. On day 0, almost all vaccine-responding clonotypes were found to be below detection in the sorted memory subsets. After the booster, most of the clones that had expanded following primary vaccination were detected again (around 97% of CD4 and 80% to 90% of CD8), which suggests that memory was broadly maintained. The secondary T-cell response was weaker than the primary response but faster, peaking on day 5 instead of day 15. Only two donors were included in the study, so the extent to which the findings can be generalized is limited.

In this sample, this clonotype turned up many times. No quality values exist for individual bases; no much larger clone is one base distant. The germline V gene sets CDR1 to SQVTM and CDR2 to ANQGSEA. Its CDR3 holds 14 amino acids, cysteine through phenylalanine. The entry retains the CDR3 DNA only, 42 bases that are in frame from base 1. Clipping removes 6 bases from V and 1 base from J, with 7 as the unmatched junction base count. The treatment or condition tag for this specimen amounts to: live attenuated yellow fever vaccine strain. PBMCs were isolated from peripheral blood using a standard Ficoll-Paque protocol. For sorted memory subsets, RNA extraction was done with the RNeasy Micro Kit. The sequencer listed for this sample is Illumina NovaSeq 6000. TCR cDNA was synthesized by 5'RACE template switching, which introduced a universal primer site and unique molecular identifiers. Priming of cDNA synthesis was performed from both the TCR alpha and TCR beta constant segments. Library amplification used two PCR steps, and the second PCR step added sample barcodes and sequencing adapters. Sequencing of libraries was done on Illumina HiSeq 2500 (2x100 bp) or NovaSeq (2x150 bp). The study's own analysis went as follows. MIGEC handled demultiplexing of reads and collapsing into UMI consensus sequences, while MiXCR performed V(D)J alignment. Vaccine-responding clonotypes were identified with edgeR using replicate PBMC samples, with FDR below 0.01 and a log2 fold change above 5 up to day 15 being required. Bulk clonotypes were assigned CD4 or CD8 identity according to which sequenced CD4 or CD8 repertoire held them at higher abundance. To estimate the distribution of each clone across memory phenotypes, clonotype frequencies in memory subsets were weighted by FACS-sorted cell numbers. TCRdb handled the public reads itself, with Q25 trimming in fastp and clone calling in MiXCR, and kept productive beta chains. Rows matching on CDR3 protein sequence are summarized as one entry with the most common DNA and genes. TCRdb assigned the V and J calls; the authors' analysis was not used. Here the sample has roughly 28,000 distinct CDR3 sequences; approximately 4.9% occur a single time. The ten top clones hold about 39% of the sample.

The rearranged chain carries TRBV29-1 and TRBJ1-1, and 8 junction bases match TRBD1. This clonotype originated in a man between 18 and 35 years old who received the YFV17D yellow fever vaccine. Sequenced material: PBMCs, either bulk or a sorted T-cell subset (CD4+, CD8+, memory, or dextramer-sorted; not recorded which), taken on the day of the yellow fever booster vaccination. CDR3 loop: CSVTQGATNTEAFF. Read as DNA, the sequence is TGCAGCGTAACCCAGGGGGCCACGAACACTGAAGCTTTCTTT.